These T cell receptor beta chains were read from a single sample in a study of shared clonotypes between healthy human individuals. TCRdb's copy holds only in-frame clones and misses some; the assay was immunoSEQ multiplex PCR. The sample carries about 560,000 clones, around 76% recorded once. The source material was PBMCs. Receptors were obtained from a middle-aged woman in good health. Some clones in this sample may be carry-over from other donors' samples. The CDR3 runs from the conserved cysteine through the conserved F or W. Each record gives: clone size, J gene, V gene, D gene, CDR3 protein, CDR3 DNA. A D gene is named only where the DNA matches it firmly. The listing skips clone size in some rows; elsewhere it reads once, few, many or a size class.

clone size: .; J gene: TRBJ2-7; V gene: TRBV19; D gene: .; CDR3 protein: CASSIKTGYEQYF; CDR3 DNA: TGTGCCAGTAGTATAAAGACAGGATACGAGCAGTACTTC
clone size: .; J gene: TRBJ2-7; V gene: TRBV13; D gene: .; CDR3 protein: CASSLGRTVSYEQYF; CDR3 DNA: TGTGCCAGCAGCTTAGGCCGGACAGTCTCCTACGAGCAGTACTTC
clone size: .; J gene: TRBJ1-1; V gene: TRBV6-6; D gene: .; CDR3 protein: CASSYGNRETEAFF; CDR3 DNA: TGTGCCAGCAGTTACGGGAACAGGGAGACTGAAGCTTTCTTT
clone size: .; J gene: TRBJ2-7; V gene: TRBV5-1; D gene: TRBD2; CDR3 protein: CASSSGGGQGEYEQYF; CDR3 DNA: TGCGCCAGCAGCTCGGGAGGGGGACAAGGAGAATACGAGCAGTACTTC
clone size: .; J gene: TRBJ1-5; V gene: TRBV11-2; D gene: .; CDR3 protein: CASSPRDPLGSQPQHF; CDR3 DNA: TGTGCCAGCAGCCCTCGGGACCCCCTGGGCAGTCAGCCCCAGCATTTT
clone size: once; J gene: TRBJ2-7; V gene: TRBV19; D gene: .; CDR3 protein: CASSSPSDQIYEQYF; CDR3 DNA: TGTGCCAGTAGTAGCCCCTCGGATCAGATCTACGAGCAGTACTTC
clone size: .; J gene: TRBJ2-3; V gene: TRBV6-1; D gene: .; CDR3 protein: CASSPGTMSMDTQYF; CDR3 DNA: TGTGCCAGCAGCCCCGGGACCATGTCAATGGATACGCAGTATTTT
clone size: .; J gene: TRBJ2-1; V gene: TRBV11-2; D gene: .; CDR3 protein: CASSLYGGESSGDEQFF; CDR3 DNA: TGTGCCAGCAGCTTATATGGGGGAGAATCTAGTGGGGATGAGCAGTTCTTC
clone size: .; J gene: TRBJ2-1; V gene: TRBV9; D gene: .; CDR3 protein: CASSVRTAQYNEQFF; CDR3 DNA: TGTGCCAGCAGCGTACGGACTGCCCAATACAATGAGCAGTTCTTC
clone size: many; J gene: TRBJ1-1; V gene: TRBV5-1; D gene: TRBD1; CDR3 protein: CASSLRTGGTEAFF; CDR3 DNA: TGCGCCAGCAGCTTGAGGACAGGGGGCACTGAAGCTTTCTTT
clone size: .; J gene: TRBJ2-2; V gene: TRBV19; D gene: .; CDR3 protein: CASSIDRENTGELFF; CDR3 DNA: TGTGCCAGTAGTATAGACAGGGAGAACACCGGGGAGCTGTTTTTT
clone size: few; J gene: TRBJ2-7; V gene: TRBV4-1; D gene: TRBD1; CDR3 protein: CASSQWNRGRSEQYF; CDR3 DNA: TGCGCCAGCAGCCAATGGAACAGGGGGCGGAGCGAGCAGTACTTC
clone size: .; J gene: TRBJ2-5; V gene: TRBV10-3; D gene: .; CDR3 protein: CAISDGATETQYF; CDR3 DNA: TGTGCCATCAGTGATGGGGCCACAGAGACCCAGTACTTC
clone size: many; J gene: TRBJ2-2; V gene: TRBV7-3; D gene: TRBD2; CDR3 protein: CASSSPGLVGTGELFF; CDR3 DNA: TGTGCCAGCAGCTCCCCGGGACTAGTCGGCACCGGGGAGCTGTTTTTT
clone size: .; J gene: TRBJ2-5; V gene: TRBV6-6; D gene: .; CDR3 protein: CASSYFETQYF; CDR3 DNA: TGTGCCAGCAGTTACTTTGAGACCCAGTACTTC
clone size: .; J gene: TRBJ2-1; V gene: TRBV19; D gene: .; CDR3 protein: CASSNPPWGGLAYNEQFF; CDR3 DNA: TGTGCCAGTAGTAACCCTCCCTGGGGCGGGCTAGCCTACAATGAGCAGTTCTTC
clone size: few; J gene: TRBJ2-2; V gene: TRBV7-3; D gene: .; CDR3 protein: CASRPKSNTGELFF; CDR3 DNA: TGTGCCAGCAGACCCAAGTCGAACACCGGGGAGCTGTTTTTT
clone size: .; J gene: TRBJ1-3; V gene: TRBV7-2; D gene: .; CDR3 protein: CASSLERGNTIYF; CDR3 DNA: TGTGCCAGCAGCTTAGAACGGGGAAACACCATATATTTT
clone size: once; J gene: TRBJ2-7; V gene: TRBV11-1; D gene: TRBD2; CDR3 protein: CASRPGTTSYEQYF; CDR3 DNA: TGTGCCAGCAGGCCGGGGACTACCTCCTACGAGCAGTACTTC
clone size: .; J gene: TRBJ2-1; V gene: TRBV7-9; D gene: .; CDR3 protein: CASSSETGHKYNEQFF; CDR3 DNA: TGTGCCAGCAGCTCAGAGACAGGACACAAATACAATGAGCAGTTCTTC
clone size: .; J gene: TRBJ2-1; V gene: TRBV18; D gene: TRBD2; CDR3 protein: CASSPRAGAGANEQFF; CDR3 DNA: TGTGCCAGCTCACCCCGAGCGGGAGCAGGGGCCAATGAGCAGTTCTTC
clone size: .; J gene: TRBJ2-6; V gene: TRBV28; D gene: TRBD2; CDR3 protein: CASSLSTSGSAGANVLTF; CDR3 DNA: TGTGCCAGCAGTTTATCGACTAGCGGGAGTGCTGGGGCCAACGTCCTGACTTTC
clone size: .; J gene: TRBJ1-3; V gene: TRBV5-5; D gene: .; CDR3 protein: CASSLAGNSGNTIYF; CDR3 DNA: TGTGCCAGCAGCTTGGCAGGGAATTCTGGAAACACCATATATTTT
clone size: few; J gene: TRBJ2-2; V gene: TRBV7-3; D gene: TRBD2; CDR3 protein: CASSLTREGRVTGELFF; CDR3 DNA: TGTGCCAGCAGCTTAACTAGGGAGGGGCGCGTCACCGGGGAGCTGTTTTTT
clone size: .; J gene: TRBJ2-2; V gene: TRBV28; D gene: TRBD2; CDR3 protein: CASSFTREEAGELFF; CDR3 DNA: TGTGCCAGCAGTTTTACGCGGGAGGAGGCCGGGGAGCTGTTTTTT
clone size: .; J gene: TRBJ1-5; V gene: TRBV6-1; D gene: .; CDR3 protein: CASRPTILRPQHF; CDR3 DNA: TGTGCCAGCAGACCGACTATTTTGCGGCCCCAGCATTTT
clone size: .; J gene: TRBJ2-2; V gene: TRBV12-2; D gene: .; CDR3 protein: CASRLEAQGGTGELFF; CDR3 DNA: TGTGCAAGTCGCTTAGAGGCCCAGGGCGGGACCGGGGAGCTGTTTTTT